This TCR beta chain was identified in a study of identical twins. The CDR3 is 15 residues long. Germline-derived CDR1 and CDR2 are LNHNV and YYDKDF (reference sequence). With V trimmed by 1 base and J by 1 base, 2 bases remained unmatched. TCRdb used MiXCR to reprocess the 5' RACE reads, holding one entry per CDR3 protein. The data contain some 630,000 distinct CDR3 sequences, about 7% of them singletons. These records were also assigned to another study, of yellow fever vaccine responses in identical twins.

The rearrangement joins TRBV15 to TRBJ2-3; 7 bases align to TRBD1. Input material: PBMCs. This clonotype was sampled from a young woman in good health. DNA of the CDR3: TGTGCCACCAGCAGAGTAGGGGGCCGCACAGATACGCAGTATTTT. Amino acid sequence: CATSRVGGRTDTQYF. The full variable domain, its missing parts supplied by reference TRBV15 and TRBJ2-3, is DAMVIQNPRYQVTQFGKPVTLSCSQTLNHNVMYWYQQKSSQAPKLLFHYYDKDFNNEADTPDNFQSRRPNTSFCFLDIRSPGLGDTAMYLCATSRVGGRTDTQYFGPGTRLTVL.